The clone carrying this T cell receptor (beta chain) was observed many times. Its matching antigen is unknown. The CDR3 regions of TCR beta were amplified from RNA transcripts. When the TCR CDR3 underwent first-round RT-PCR, the HTBI primer set was used. TCRdb called the multiplex PCR reads again in MiXCR, with one record for every CDR3 protein. This table has hundreds of thousands of distinct CDR3 sequences, 45% appearing once. This entry is derived from a study of T cells in Graves' hyperthyroidism and ophthalmopathy. Study findings and constraints: Separation of ophthalmopathy from stable hyperthyroidism was achieved by a 13 V-J model.

Deletions cut 7 bases from V and 2 bases from J, with 12 bases between. The CDR3 totals 14 residues. Looked up from germline, CDR1 is LNHNV and CDR2 is YYDKDF (reference sequence). The sample consisted of peripheral blood or thyroid tissue (not recorded which). This chain joins TRBV15 and TRBJ1-5; no clear D gene. This receptor was obtained from an adult man with Graves' disease, either hyperthyroidism or ophthalmopathy (not recorded which). This CDR3 is CATTMDGRNQPQHF. CDR3 nucleotide sequence: TGTGCCACCACGATGGACGGACGCAATCAGCCCCAGCATTTT.